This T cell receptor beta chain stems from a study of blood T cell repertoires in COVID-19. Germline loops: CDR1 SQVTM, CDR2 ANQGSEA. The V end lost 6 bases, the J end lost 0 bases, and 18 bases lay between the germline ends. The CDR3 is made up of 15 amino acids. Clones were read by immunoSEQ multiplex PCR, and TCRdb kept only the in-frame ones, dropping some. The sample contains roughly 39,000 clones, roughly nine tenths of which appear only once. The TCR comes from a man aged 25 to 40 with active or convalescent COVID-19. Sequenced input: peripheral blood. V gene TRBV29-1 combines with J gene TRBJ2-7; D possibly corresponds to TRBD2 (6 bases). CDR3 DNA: TGCAGCGTGGCCCCAGGAGGGCCCGACTCCTACGAGCAGTACTTC. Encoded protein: CSVAPGGPDSYEQYF.